This TCR beta chain was documented in a study of blood T cells in healthy people across ages. Across the study: With template switching, about one barcoded beta molecule was captured per two T cells.

Isolated PBMCs totaled at least 6.5 million in each sample. It was with a sample-barcoded 5' primer and a J-beta primer mix that a second PCR of roughly 6 to 12 cycles was run. MiXCR, run by TCRdb on the 5' RACE reads, gives a single entry per CDR3 protein. The repertoire holds 1.5 million to 2 million distinct CDR3 sequences, with roughly a third as singletons. V was pared by 5 bases and J by 2 bases, with 9 bases between. CDR3 size: 13 residues. Germline-derived CDR1 and CDR2 are MDHEN and SYDVKM. V and J are TRBV28 and TRBJ1-2; D uncertain. The source material was blood. This TCR derives from a woman in her 30s in good health. CDR3 nucleotide sequence: TGTGCCAGCAGTCGGCCGGGGAACTATGGCTACACCTTC. This gives the protein CASSRPGNYGYTF.